This entry concerns a single T cell receptor beta chain. Its antigen is undetermined. Germline CDR1 and CDR2: SEHNR and FQNEAQ (reference sequence). The CDR3 is 11 amino acids. V was clipped by 2 bases and J by 4 bases, with 2 bases between them. It was by quantitative 5'-RACE with molecular barcodes that TCR beta libraries were made. TCRdb independently ran MiXCR on the 5' RACE reads; one entry per CDR3 protein. The sample carries 200,000 to 250,000 distinct CDR3 sequences, about 6.7% recorded once. The data belong to a study of CD8 T cells in ankylosing spondylitis. General study findings and limits: Disease-linked clones were found to be CD8+ and relatively rare in peripheral blood. A subset of motif variants has previously been described in the synovial fluid and blood of reactive arthritis. There was a TCR beta motif, made of several highly homologous variants, that appeared characteristic of ankylosing spondylitis blood. Significant enrichment of disease-linked clones was reportedly seen in matched ankylosing spondylitis synovial fluid.

This receptor was identified in a male donor with ankylosing spondylitis. Sample: blood, either unsorted or a sorted T cell fraction (not recorded which). The chain has TRBV7-9 and TRBJ1-1; no clear D gene. The CDR3 spells CASSLPTEAFF. The DNA of the CDR3 is TGTGCCAGCAGCTTACCCACTGAAGCTTTCTTT.